This entry describes one T cell receptor beta chain. Its target is unknown. Measured with immunoSEQ multiplex PCR; TCRdb has only the in-frame clones, and not every one. The repertoire holds approximately 80,000 clones, with about four fifths as singletons. TCR sequencing covered three patients who responded to pembrolizumab. These data belong to a study of PD-1 blockade in mismatch repair-deficient tumors. At the level of the study: All were previously treated, progressing patients with about a dozen mismatch repair-deficient cancer types.

This CDR3 has 14 residues. The V gene lost 4 bases and the J gene lost 5 bases, with 15 bases spanning the gap. CDR1 is SGHTA, CDR2 FQGTGA, per germline. Study-level findings and limits: Tumor-resident clones, often undetectable pretreatment in blood, expanded then contracted after pembrolizumab.

This receptor was obtained from an adult with mismatch repair-deficient cancer. Sample: peripheral blood, taken 44 weeks after starting pembrolizumab. V usage is TRBV7-3 and J usage is TRBJ2-7; D assignment may be TRBD1 or TRBD2 (5 bases each). The CDR3 nucleotides read TGTGCCAGCAGCTCCGGTCAGGGACGTAACGAGCAGTACTTC. It codes for CASSSGQGRNEQYF.